Given below is one T cell receptor beta chain in context. It has no known antigen specificity. Within one base of it there is no much larger clone, and no base qualities were kept. These data come from a study of OX40 agonist ivuxolimab in advanced cancers. General notes on the study: Ivuxolimab, which targeted the costimulatory receptor OX40 (CD134), was an agonistic, fully human IgG2 monoclonal antibody. A male proportion of roughly 80% and a mean age of around 60 years, ranging from 23 to 79, were recorded for the dose-escalation cohort. Intravenous ivuxolimab was administered to patients every 2 weeks at six dose levels: 0.01, 0.1, 0.3, 1.5, 3 and 10 mg/kg. Peripheral TCRbeta sequencing aimed to test whether ivuxolimab altered TCR sequence diversity and caused clonal T-cell expansion. The monotherapy dose-escalation portion (N of about 50 patients) of the phase I ivuxolimab trial is reported in the paper. Partial responses occurred in three dose-escalation patients, of whom one had hepatocellular carcinoma and two had cutaneous melanoma. Among the 50 to 55 dose-escalation patients, some 20 had hepatocellular carcinoma, approximately 15 melanoma, 9 renal cell carcinoma and 9 head and neck cancer. Patients were allowed to have had prior anti-PD-1, anti-PD-L1 or anti-CTLA-4 therapy, and roughly 40% of the dose-escalation patients had previously received checkpoint inhibitors.

Paper-wide results and their limitations: At doses from 0.1 to 3.0 mg/kg, clonal expansion was seen in both CD4+ and CD8+ blood T cells between baseline and week 6. In the 0.1-3.0 mg/kg groups, partial responders had among the lowest normalized peripheral clonal expansion, particularly in CD8+ T cells. After ivuxolimab, expanded clones were on average more numerous among CD8+ T cells than among CD4+ T cells. Low levels of normalized T-cell clonal expansion were also shown by some nonresponding patients. Antigen specificity was not determined for the clonally expanded peripheral T cells.

Genomic DNA was extracted from sorted cells for sequencing of the TCRbeta CDR3 region. The immunoSEQ Assay was used to sequence the TCRbeta CDR3 regions. This immuneACCESS table, as held by TCRdb, lists in-frame sequences with V and J called but not all clones. Of the missing ones, under half trace to an unresolved V gene in checked studies; the others have no known cause. Across this sample there are tens of thousands of clones, with around 88% seen only once. The ten largest clones take up over 0.35% of the sample. The germline V gene (reference sequence) specifies LNHDA as CDR1 and SQIVND as CDR2. CDR3 length: 14 amino acids, cysteine to phenylalanine. Of all the DNA, just the CDR3 is kept, 42 bases in frame from base 1. V loses 2 bases at its end and J loses 3 bases; junction bases beyond the gene matches: 1. The trial excluded patients who had a history of autoimmune disease or were on systemic immunosuppression. Peripheral blood for TCR sequencing was collected from all dose cohorts at baseline, on cycle 4 day 1, and on cycle 7 day 1. The samples were taken from a phase I, first-in-human, multicenter, open-label dose-escalation trial of ivuxolimab. Adults with locally advanced or metastatic melanoma, renal cell, hepatocellular, or head and neck squamous cell carcinoma were enrolled in the trial. Before TCR sequencing, CD4+ T cells and CD8+ T cells from peripheral blood were sorted into separate populations.

The chain joins TRBV19 to TRBJ1-2; 9 bases in the middle match TRBD1. Sample: CD4+ or CD8+ T cells sorted from blood, taken in a trial of the OX40 agonist ivuxolimab. The source of this sequence is an adult with an advanced solid tumor such as melanoma, head and neck, liver or kidney cancer. The CDR3 protein: CASSIRTGDYGYTF. The sequenced DNA is TGTGCCAGTAGTATAAGGACAGGGGACTATGGCTACACCTTC.